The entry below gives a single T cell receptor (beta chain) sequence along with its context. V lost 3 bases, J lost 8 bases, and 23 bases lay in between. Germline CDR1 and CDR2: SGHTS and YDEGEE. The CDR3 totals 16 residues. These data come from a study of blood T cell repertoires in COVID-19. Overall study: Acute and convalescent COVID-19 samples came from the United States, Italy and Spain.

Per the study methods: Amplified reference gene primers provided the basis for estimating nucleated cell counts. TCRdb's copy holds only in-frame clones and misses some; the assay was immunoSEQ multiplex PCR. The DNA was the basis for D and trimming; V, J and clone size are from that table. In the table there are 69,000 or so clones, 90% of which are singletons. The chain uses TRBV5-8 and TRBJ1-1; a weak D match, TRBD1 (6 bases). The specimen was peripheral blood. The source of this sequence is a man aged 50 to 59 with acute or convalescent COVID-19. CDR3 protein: CASSSYGTLQYAEAFF. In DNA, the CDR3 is TGTGCCAGCAGCTCCTACGGGACATTGCAGTACGCCGAAGCTTTCTTT.